Listed here are 19 T cell receptor beta chains from one sample, sequenced in a study of T-cell reconstitution after alpha-beta-depleted transplantation in children (dated by TCRdb to the mid-2010s). Library creation used PCR. TCRdb records Illumina HiSeq 2500 as the sequencer. To normalize quantification of the TCRbeta repertoire, the TCR libraries were built with molecular barcoding that relied on unique molecular identifiers. Using fastp trimming at Q25 and MiXCR clonotype assembly, TCRdb reanalyzed the public sequencing data and kept in-frame beta chains. CDR3 protein duplicates are merged, each entry listing the most common genes and DNA. The sample includes about 980,000 distinct CDR3 sequences, with around 30% observed a single time. The ten largest clones add up to approximately 30% of the sample. Per the publication, the treatment or condition label means: allogeneic hematopoietic cell transplantation with graft depleted of TCRalphabeta T cells and CD19 B cells.

Sequencing used PBMCs, mostly from graft donor cells, obtained 360 days after TCRalphabeta/CD19-depleted stem cell transplant. These receptors were obtained from a boy in the first two years of life who had a stem cell transplant for SCID, so the T cells may come from the graft donor.

This clonotype was observed a few times. The gene calls are TRBV20-1 and TRBJ2-1, with D perhaps TRBD1 (5 bases). CDR1 and CDR2 (germline): DFQATT, SNEGSKA (reference sequence). The V end was cut by 5 bases, the J end by 0 bases, with 11 bases between. CDR3 size: 14 residues. In nucleotides, the CDR3 is TGCAGTGCTCGCGACAGCAGCTCCTACAATGAGCAGTTCTTC. Protein product: CSARDSSSYNEQFF.

The chain recombines TRBV6-1 with TRBJ1-2; D ambiguous. The CDR3 is 15 residues long. V was cut by 1 base and J by 4 bases, with 13 bases left in between. The germline gives CDR1 MNHNS, CDR2 SASEGT. CDR3 DNA sequence: TGTGCCAGCAGTGAAGTACGTGGGAGTATCTATGGCTACACCTTC. This codes for CASSEVRGSIYGYTF.

This clonotype has more than one count but fewer than ten. This sequence joins TRBV29-1 and TRBJ1-5, with D possibly matching TRBD1 (6 bases). Germline V gene lookup returns CDR1 SQVTM and CDR2 ANQGSEA. The CDR3 contains 14 residues. The ends were cut back, 7 bases at V and 3 bases at J, with 16 bases in the middle. The CDR3: CSAGNGQYNQPQHF. DNA for the CDR3: TGCAGCGCCGGAAACGGACAGTACAATCAGCCCCAGCATTTT.

This chain connects TRBV20-1 to TRBJ1-2; TRBD1 matches 7 bases. The CDR3 runs to 12 residues. Germline trimming cut 6 bases from V and 7 bases from J; bases unmatched to any gene: 8. Per germline, CDR1 DFQATT and CDR2 SNEGSKA (reference sequence). The DNA for the CDR3 is TGCAGTGCGGATGGGACAGTCGGTGGCTACACCTTC. Translated, it gives CSADGTVGGYTF.

The chain is built from TRBV4-1 and TRBJ2-7, with TRBD1 identical over 10 bases. From germline, CDR1 is MGHRA and CDR2 YSYEKL. V shed 5 bases and J 2 bases; nucleotides not matched to a gene: 3. The CDR3 sequence is 14 residues long. The CDR3 region is CASSRQGAPYEQYF. CDR3 bases: TGCGCCAGCAGCAGACAGGGGGCGCCCTACGAGCAGTACTTC.

The chain recombines TRBV6-1 with TRBJ1-4; TRBD1 agrees at 11 bases. Germline CDR1 MNHNS, CDR2 SASEGT. The CDR3 has 14 residues. The V gene end was trimmed by 6 bases and the J gene end by 8 bases; junction bases not matched to a gene: 5. The CDR3 here is CASRDRGPAEKLFF. The CDR3 nucleotides are TGTGCCAGCAGGGACAGGGGGCCTGCAGAAAAACTGTTTTTT.

This chain uses TRBV2 with TRBJ1-4; TRBD1 is a possible D gene (5 bases). V shed 8 bases and J shed 0 bases, with 22 bases lying between them. The germline V gene encodes CDR1 SNHLY and CDR2 FYNNEI. There are 18 residues in the CDR3. In nucleotides, the CDR3 is TGTGCCAGCGGAAGGGTAGGGGCTCTCGGCGCAACTAATGAAAAACTGTTTTTT. Translating it yields CASGRVGALGATNEKLFF.

The chain uses TRBV5-1 and TRBJ2-1; D not certain. This CDR3 contains 15 residues. The V gene lost 0 bases and the J gene lost 2 bases, with 9 bases spanning the gap. CDR1 is SGHRS and CDR2 is YFSETQ in the germline V gene. DNA of the CDR3: TGCGCCAGCAGCTTGGAAACACCTACCTACAATGAGCAGTTCTTC. Its translation is CASSLETPTYNEQFF.

V is TRBV20-1 and J is TRBJ2-3, with D unresolved. With 4 bases removed from V and 4 bases from J, the gap between germline ends came to 12 bases. The germline gives CDR1 DFQATT, CDR2 SNEGSKA (reference sequence). This CDR3 is built from 13 residues. The CDR3 DNA sequence: TGCAGTGCTAACTTGGACGGCCCAGATACGCAGTATTTT. Protein: CSANLDGPDTQYF.

This clonotype has only one observation. The gene calls are TRBV7-2 and TRBJ2-1; TRBD2 matches 10 bases. CDR3 length equals 16 residues. Germline CDR1 is SGHTA and CDR2 is FQGNSA. Trimming took 1 base from V and 10 from J; bases not matched to a gene: 10. The CDR3 loop is CASSLVASGGAAEQFF. DNA for the CDR3: TGTGCCAGCAGCTTAGTGGCTAGCGGGGGAGCCGCGGAGCAGTTCTTC.

V gene TRBV5-1 combines with J gene TRBJ2-2; D uncertain. Germline lookup yields CDR1 SGHRS and CDR2 YFSETQ. This CDR3 region has 16 residues. V was clipped by 0 bases and J by 3 bases, with 12 bases between them. CDR3 loop: CASSLAAGLHTGELFF. CDR3 nucleotide sequence: TGCGCCAGCAGCTTGGCCGCTGGGCTCCACACCGGGGAGCTGTTTTTT.

The CDR3 DNA reads as TGTGCCAGCAGTTACTACGGGGCGGGAGGAGCAGATACGCAGTATTTT. This sequence encodes CASSYYGAGGADTQYF. The V and J genes are TRBV6-5 and TRBJ2-3, with 8 bases that match TRBD2. J was trimmed by 4 bases and V by 1 base; bases with no gene match: 7. The CDR3 covers 16 residues. CDR1 is MNHEY and CDR2 is SVGAGI in the germline V gene.

The chain is built from TRBV20-1 and TRBJ2-3, with 7 bases matching TRBD1. This CDR3 has 16 amino acids. With 6 bases clipped from V and 0 bases from J, the junction kept 12 bases outside the gene matches. Germline values: CDR1 DFQATT, CDR2 SNEGSKA (reference sequence). The CDR3, as DNA: TGCAGTGCCCCTTGGCCGAGGGACAGTAGCACAGATACGCAGTATTTT. Protein product: CSAPWPRDSSTDTQYF.

This clonotype was detected only a few times. The rearrangement links TRBV7-9 to TRBJ2-7; D not certain. The CDR3 runs to 13 residues. The V gene's germline CDR1 is SEHNR and CDR2 FQNEAQ (reference sequence). Trimming left V 3 bases short and J 5 bases short, with 11 bases between. The CDR3 reads CASSFAAADEQYF. DNA of the CDR3: TGTGCCAGCAGCTTTGCGGCGGCGGACGAGCAGTACTTC.

The table lists this clonotype with a few counts. The V gene is TRBV9, the J gene TRBJ2-3; 8 bases agree with TRBD1. Looked up from germline, CDR1 is SGDLS and CDR2 is YYNGEE. This CDR3 has 16 amino acids. After removal of 1 base from V and 3 bases from J, the junction contained 7 bases not matched to a gene. The CDR3 DNA sequence: TGTGCCAGCAGCGTACGGGGGACAGGACTAACAGATACGCAGTATTTT. Translated: CASSVRGTGLTDTQYF.

This clonotype has ten or more counts. This chain uses TRBV20-1 with TRBJ2-7; tentatively, D is TRBD2 (6 bases). This CDR3 is 15 amino acids long. The V gene lost 0 bases and the J gene lost 2 bases, with 14 bases spanning the gap. Germline V gene data show CDR1 as DFQATT and CDR2 as SNEGSKA (reference sequence). The CDR3 reads CSARDEVWEAYEQYF. DNA of the CDR3: TGCAGTGCTAGAGATGAGGTTTGGGAGGCCTACGAGCAGTACTTC.

This clonotype was seen a few times. This chain joins TRBV5-1 and TRBJ2-7, with 7 bases matching TRBD1. The CDR3 spans 15 residues. Germline-derived CDR1 and CDR2 are SGHRS and YFSETQ. Trimming removed 4 bases from V and 2 bases from J; junction bases left unmatched: 9. The chain's CDR3 is CASSVLQGFAYEQYF. As DNA, the CDR3 is TGCGCCAGCAGCGTCTTACAGGGGTTTGCCTACGAGCAGTACTTC.

The table lists this clonotype with a few counts. Here the CDR3 DNA reads TGCAGTGCCCCGACAGGGTGGTACAAAGAGACCCAGTACTTC. It is translated as CSAPTGWYKETQYF. The chain employs TRBV20-1 and TRBJ2-5; 7 positions agree with TRBD1. V was pared by 6 bases and J by 3 bases, with 10 bases of the junction left unmatched. The germline V gene encodes CDR1 DFQATT and CDR2 SNEGSKA (reference sequence). The CDR3 sequence is 14 residues long.

The table lists this clonotype with a few counts. This chain connects TRBV28 to TRBJ2-1, with 8 bases matching TRBD2. Germline V lookup: CDR1 MDHEN, CDR2 SYDVKM. V gave up 6 bases and J gave up 2 bases; unmatched junction bases: 0. This CDR3 region has 13 residues. In DNA form, the CDR3 reads TGTGCCAGCAGACTAGCGGCCTACAATGAGCAGTTCTTC. Translated, it gives CASRLAAYNEQFF.